Below, 20 T cell receptor beta chains from the same sample are listed, as sequenced in a study of cytomegalovirus exposure and HLA in healthy donors (dated by TCRdb to the late 2010s). Library creation used the immunoSEQ multiplex PCR assay. A mixture of 60 forward primers for TCR Vbeta segments and 13 reverse primers for TCR Jbeta segments was used in the multiplex PCR. TCRdb carries this immuneACCESS record with in-frame sequences only. Its versions omit some clonotypes, under half of them owing to an unresolved V gene in the studies checked, with the rest unexplained. The sample includes under 200,000 clones, with around 80% observed a single time. The ten largest clonotypes hold about 2% of the sample. The sequencing input was PBMCs. The receptors shown here come from a human donor in good health.

Details on this clone: The same CDR3 can be traced to other DNA sequences in this sample. The chain couples TRBV4-3 to TRBJ1-1, with D maybe TRBD1 (5 bases). Deletions cut 0 bases from V and 5 bases from J, with 7 bases between. Germline values: CDR1 LGHNA, CDR2 YSLEER. This CDR3 is 13 amino acids long. CDR3 region: CASSQDRGTEAFF. CDR3 coding DNA: TGCGCCAGCAGCCAAGATCGGGGGACTGAAGCTTTCTTT.

The J gene is TRBJ2-7, the V gene TRBV6-1, with TRBD1 matching over 11 bases. Looked up from germline, CDR1 is MNHNS and CDR2 is SASEGT. Unmatched junction bases numbered 1, after V lost 6 bases and J lost 3 bases. This CDR3 is 13 amino acids long. CDR3 region: CASRGTGGYEQYF. The CDR3 nucleotides are TGTGCCAGCAGGGGGACAGGGGGCTACGAGCAGTACTTC.

The chain combines TRBV6-6 with TRBJ1-2; TRBD1 matches 8 bases. The trim removed 5 bases at V and 3 bases at J, leaving 8 bases unmatched. The CDR3 covers 15 residues. CDR1 and CDR2 (germline): MNHNY, SVGAGI (reference sequence). The CDR3 is CASSMSGTGYYGYTF. The DNA of the CDR3 is TGTGCCAGCAGTATGTCCGGGACAGGATACTATGGCTACACCTTC.

In this sample, this clone turned up a few times. The rearrangement uses TRBV7-4 and TRBJ2-1; D is possibly TRBD1 (5 bases). CDR1 and CDR2 from the germline V gene are SGHVT and SQSDAQ. Trimming stripped 5 bases from V and 14 bases from J, with 10 bases between. The length of the CDR3 is 10 residues. The CDR3 DNA reads TGTGCCAGCAGCCTCCAAGGGGAGTTCTTC. Its translation is CASSLQGEFF.

The chain has TRBV4-3 and TRBJ2-5; 10 nucleotides agree with TRBD2. The CDR3 runs to 17 residues. The V and J ends lost 2 bases and 2 bases, in that order; junction bases with no gene match: 8. Looked up from germline, CDR1 is LGHNA and CDR2 is YSLEER. CDR3 sequence reads: CASSQWSSGGIQETQYF. As DNA, the CDR3 is TGCGCCAGCAGCCAATGGTCTAGCGGGGGTATACAAGAGACCCAGTACTTC.

V is TRBV7-8 and J is TRBJ2-7; TRBD1 agrees at 9 bases. The CDR3 spans 14 residues. CDR1 SGHVS and CDR2 FQNEAQ come from the germline V gene. Losses at the gene ends were 2 bases for V and 6 bases for J; bases not matched to a gene: 5. DNA of the CDR3: TGTGCCAGCAGCTTATACGGGACAGGGTTCGAGCAGTACTTC. It encodes CASSLYGTGFEQYF.

The chain couples TRBV5-1 to TRBJ1-5; D is ambiguous. CDR3 size: 14 residues. Germline V gives CDR1 SGHRS, CDR2 YFSETQ. Trimming stripped 4 bases from V and 2 bases from J, with 10 bases between. Here the CDR3 DNA reads TGCGCCAGCAGCCCGGAGGGAGGCAATCAGCCCCAGCATTTT. This sequence encodes CASSPEGGNQPQHF.

The chain carries TRBV4-2 and TRBJ2-3; TRBD2 aligns across 14 bases. Trimming took 0 bases from V and 7 from J; bases not matched to a gene: 12. The CDR3 spans 19 residues. Germline-derived CDR1 and CDR2 are LGHNA and YNFKEQ. Here the CDR3 reads CASSQERMPGLAGVYTQYF. Written as DNA, the CDR3 is TGTGCCAGCAGCCAAGAACGGATGCCGGGACTAGCGGGGGTTTATACGCAGTATTTT.

The chain uses TRBV4-2 and TRBJ2-3, with TRBD2 matching over 12 bases. V dropped 3 bases and J dropped 7; count of bases not matched to a gene: 11. The CDR3 is 17 amino acids. Germline CDR1 reads LGHNA; CDR2 reads YNFKEQ. CDR3 sequence reads: CASSQKLAGGLIHTQYF. The CDR3 region has the DNA TGTGCCAGCAGCCAGAAGCTAGCGGGGGGGCTTATCCATACGCAGTATTTT.

This sequence joins TRBV2 and TRBJ2-5; D is possibly TRBD2 (6 bases). Trimming removed 1 base from V and 7 bases from J, with 16 bases in between. Germline CDR1 reads SNHLY; CDR2 reads FYNNEI. The CDR3 is made up of 15 amino acids. The CDR3 spells CASSEGLVEVGTQYF. CDR3 coding DNA: TGTGCCAGCAGTGAAGGACTAGTCGAAGTTGGGACCCAGTACTTC. Supplemented by reference TRBV2 and TRBJ2-5, the full variable domain reads EPEVTQTPSHQVTQMGQEVILRCVPISNHLYFYWYRQILGQKVEFLVSFYNNEISEKSEIFDDQFSVERPDGSNFTLKIRSTKLEDSAMYFCASSEGLVEVGTQYFGPGTRLLVL.

The rearrangement joins TRBV7-2 to TRBJ2-3, with 7 bases lining up with TRBD2. Germline loops: CDR1 SGHTA, CDR2 FQGNSA. This CDR3 has 15 residues. The J segment lost 0 bases and the V segment lost 5 bases, leaving 5 bases of the junction unmatched. The CDR3: CASSIPGGSTDTQYF. CDR3 DNA sequence: TGTGCCAGCAGCATACCCGGGGGGAGCACAGATACGCAGTATTTT. The full variable domain, its missing parts supplied by reference TRBV7-2 and TRBJ2-3, is GAGVSQSPSNKVTEKGKDVELRCDPISGHTALYWYRQSLGQGLEFLIYFQGNSAPDKSGLPSDRFSAERTGGSVSTLTIQRTQQEDSAVYLCASSIPGGSTDTQYFGPGTRLTVL.

The V and J genes are TRBV18 and TRBJ2-6, with D maybe TRBD1 (5 bases). The CDR3 has 15 amino acids. The V end was cut by 3 bases, the J end by 0 bases, with 6 bases between. Germline V gene lookup returns CDR1 KGHSH and CDR2 LQKENI. This CDR3 is CASSPTASGANVLTF. Here the CDR3 DNA reads TGTGCCAGCTCACCGACAGCCTCTGGGGCCAACGTCCTGACTTTC. Supplemented by reference TRBV18 and TRBJ2-6, the full variable domain reads NAGVMQNPRHLVRRRGQEARLRCSPMKGHSHVYWYRQLPEEGLKFMVYLQKENIIDESGMPKERFSAEFPKEGPSILRIQQVVRGDSAAYFCASSPTASGANVLTFGAGSRLTVL.

V gene TRBV29-1 combines with J gene TRBJ1-1; 7 bases fit TRBD1. Germline V CDR1 and CDR2: SQVTM, ANQGSEA. Trimming cost V 4 bases and J 4 bases; bases outside gene matches: 9. The CDR3 contains 14 residues. CDR3 DNA: TGCAGCGTTGGGCAGACAGGGATGAGCACTGAAGCTTTCTTT. Translated: CSVGQTGMSTEAFF.

This clone was detected only once. The chain carries TRBV18 and TRBJ1-1, with 7 bases identical to TRBD1. This CDR3 is built from 15 residues. Germline V gives CDR1 KGHSH, CDR2 LQKENI. V lost 2 bases, J lost 2 bases, and 5 bases stayed unmatched. In DNA form, the CDR3 reads TGTGCCAGCTCACCATCAGGGGGAGCAAACACTGAAGCTTTCTTT. This codes for CASSPSGGANTEAFF.

The V call is TRBV5-1, the J call TRBJ1-1, with TRBD1 matching over 10 bases. CDR3 length: 16 residues. Germline V gene sequence: CDR1 SGHRS, CDR2 YFSETQ. V trimming: 0 bases; J trimming: 4 bases; junction bases outside the gene matches: 6. The CDR3 DNA sequence: TGCGCCAGCAGCTTGGGGTCCGGACAGGGGGGCACTGAAGCTTTCTTT. Translation gives CASSLGSGQGGTEAFF.

The chain employs TRBV15 and TRBJ2-7; 9 bases match TRBD1. The ends lost 1 base at V and 5 bases at J; junction bases unmatched: 6. The CDR3 length is 15 residues. Per germline, CDR1 LNHNV and CDR2 YYDKDF (reference sequence). The CDR3: CATSRAGTGFDEQYF. The CDR3 DNA follows: TGTGCCACCAGCAGAGCTGGGACAGGGTTCGACGAGCAGTACTTC. Filled out from reference TRBV15 and TRBJ2-7, the complete variable domain reads DAMVIQNPRYQVTQFGKPVTLSCSQTLNHNVMYWYQQKSSQAPKLLFHYYDKDFNNEADTPDNFQSRRPNTSFCFLDIRSPGLGDTAMYLCATSRAGTGFDEQYFGPGTRLTVT.

The CDR3 reads CASSPRAFAGELFF. Here the CDR3 DNA reads TGTGCCAGCTCACCACGAGCATTCGCCGGGGAGCTGTTTTTT. The chain carries TRBV18 and TRBJ2-2, with D unclear. Trimming left V 1 base short and J 6 bases short, with 9 bases between. The CDR3 extends over 14 amino acids. Per germline, CDR1 KGHSH and CDR2 LQKENI.

V is TRBV7-2 and J is TRBJ1-2; TRBD1 might be the D (6 bases). Looked up from germline, CDR1 is SGHTA and CDR2 is FQGNSA. The CDR3 runs 16 residues. Trimming left V 5 bases short and J 0 bases short, with 16 bases between. The CDR3 loop is CASSLKGDWANYGYTF. CDR3 DNA sequence: TGTGCCAGCAGCCTAAAGGGGGATTGGGCTAACTATGGCTACACCTTC. The full variable domain, completed using reference TRBV7-2 and TRBJ1-2, is GAGVSQSPSNKVTEKGKDVELRCDPISGHTALYWYRQSLGQGLEFLIYFQGNSAPDKSGLPSDRFSAERTGGSVSTLTIQRTQQEDSAVYLCASSLKGDWANYGYTFGSGTRLTVV.

The V call is TRBV4-3, the J call TRBJ2-1, with unresolved D. The ends were cut back, 8 bases at V and 5 bases at J, with 16 bases in the middle. The CDR3 is 14 amino acids. Per the germline V gene, CDR1 is LGHNA and CDR2 is YSLEER. The CDR3 region is CASLPTLIHNEQFF. The CDR3 bases are TGCGCCAGCCTTCCAACTCTAATACACAATGAGCAGTTCTTC.

V usage is TRBV6-5 and J usage is TRBJ1-5; D perhaps matches TRBD1 (5 bases). Germline V lookup: CDR1 MNHEY, CDR2 SVGAGI. Trimming left V 4 bases short and J 1 base short, with 8 bases between. The CDR3 covers 14 residues. In nucleotides, the CDR3 is TGTGCCAGCAGTTCCCGGGGGAGCAATCAGCCCCAGCATTTT. Its translation: CASSSRGSNQPQHF.